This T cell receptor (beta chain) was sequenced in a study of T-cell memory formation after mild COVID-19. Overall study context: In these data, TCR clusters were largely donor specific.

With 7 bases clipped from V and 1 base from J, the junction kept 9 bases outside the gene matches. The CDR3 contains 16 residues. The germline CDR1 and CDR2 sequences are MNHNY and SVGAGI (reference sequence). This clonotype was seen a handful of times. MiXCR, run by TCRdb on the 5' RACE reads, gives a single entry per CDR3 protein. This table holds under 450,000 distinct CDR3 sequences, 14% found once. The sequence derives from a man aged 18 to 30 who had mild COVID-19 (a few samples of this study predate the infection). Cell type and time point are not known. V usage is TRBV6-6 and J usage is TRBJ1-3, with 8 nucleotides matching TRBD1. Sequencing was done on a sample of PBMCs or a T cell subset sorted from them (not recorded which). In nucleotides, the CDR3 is TGTGCCAGCACCAAAGCAGGGGGCGGTTCTGGAAACACCATATATTTT. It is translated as CASTKAGGGSGNTIYF.